The 18 T cell receptor beta chains listed next were all sequenced from one sample in a study of shared clonotypes between healthy human individuals. Generated by immunoSEQ multiplex PCR, the TCRdb table keeps only in-frame clones and is missing some. The sample carries approximately 2.5 million clones, over 85% recorded once. The specimen was naive CD4+ T cells from PBMCs. Regarding subset: CD45RA+ positively selected. The source is a man younger than 35 in good health. Some clones in this sample may be carry-over from other donors' samples.

The chain combines TRBV28 with TRBJ2-3, with D tentatively TRBD1 (6 bases). Trimming shortened V by 5 bases and J by 0 bases, and 12 bases separated the two germline ends. This CDR3 region has 15 residues. Germline V gene sequence: CDR1 MDHEN, CDR2 SYDVKM. The CDR3 DNA follows: TGTGCCAGCAGTACCGGGACACAGAGCACAGATACGCAGTATTTT. Protein: CASSTGTQSTDTQYF. Complete variable domain (other parts from reference TRBV28 and TRBJ2-3): DVKVTQSSRYLVKRTGEKVFLECVQDMDHENMFWYRQDPGLGLRLIYFSYDVKMKEKGDIPEGYSVSREKKERFSLILESASTNQTSMYLCASSTGTQSTDTQYFGPGTRLTVL.

This chain joins TRBV7-9 and TRBJ1-1, with 8 positions matching TRBD1. V dropped 4 bases and J dropped 6; count of bases not matched to a gene: 10. Germline V gene lookup returns CDR1 SEHNR and CDR2 FQNEAQ (reference sequence). The CDR3 extends over 15 amino acids. The CDR3 DNA reads as TGTGCCAGCAGCTCGGCCACAGGGGGAAAGGCTGAAGCTTTCTTT. Translation: CASSSATGGKAEAFF.

V and J are TRBV5-8 and TRBJ2-3; the match to TRBD2 covers 7 bases. V shed 4 bases, J shed 0 bases, and the junction held 8 bases outside the gene matches. Germline-derived CDR1 and CDR2 are SGHTS and YDEGEE. This CDR3 has 16 amino acids. CDR3 protein: CASSRPREPSTDTQYF. CDR3 nucleotides: TGTGCCAGCAGCCGGCCGCGGGAGCCGAGCACAGATACGCAGTATTTT.

On this clone: Other DNA sequences of this sample code for an identical CDR3. This rearrangement joins TRBV15 to TRBJ1-1; D perhaps matches TRBD1 (5 bases). Germline CDR1 and CDR2: LNHNV and YYDKDF (reference sequence). The CDR3 runs 13 residues. Trimming cost V 3 bases and J 1 base, with 6 bases left between them. DNA of the CDR3: TGTGCCACCAGCAGCCAGGGGAACACTGAAGCTTTCTTT. It translates to CATSSQGNTEAFF.

This rearrangement joins TRBV7-9 to TRBJ2-3; D assignment may be TRBD1 or TRBD2 (5 bases each). The germline V gene encodes CDR1 SEHNR and CDR2 FQNEAQ (reference sequence). V was shortened by 1 base and J by 2 bases, with 10 bases between the two germline ends. The CDR3 is 15 amino acids. This chain's CDR3 is CASSLEGTSTDTQYF. CDR3 sequence (DNA): TGTGCCAGCAGCTTAGAGGGGACCTCCACAGATACGCAGTATTTT.

The rearrangement links TRBV28 to TRBJ2-2, with D maybe TRBD2 (6 bases). In germline, CDR1 is MDHEN, CDR2 SYDVKM. The CDR3 contains 17 residues. The V end lost 5 bases, the J end lost 7 bases, and 23 bases lay between the germline ends. The CDR3 protein is CASSPPAGRARIGELFF. DNA for the CDR3: TGTGCCAGCAGTCCCCCGGCGGGACGGGCGAGGATCGGGGAGCTGTTTTTT.

The chain recombines TRBV7-3 with TRBJ2-4; tentatively, D is TRBD2 (6 bases). The length of the CDR3 is 15 residues. Trimming cost V 2 bases and J 5 bases, with 13 bases left between them. The germline gives CDR1 SGHTA, CDR2 FQGTGA. CDR3 sequence (DNA): TGTGCCAGCAGCTTAGGGGTAGCGGTCCAAAACATTCAGTACTTC. Amino acid sequence: CASSLGVAVQNIQYF.

The chain carries TRBV5-1 and TRBJ2-7, with TRBD2 identical over 7 bases. This CDR3 contains 15 residues. Per the germline V gene, CDR1 is SGHRS and CDR2 is YFSETQ. V shed 4 bases and J 6 bases; nucleotides not matched to a gene: 13. CDR3 in DNA: TGCGCCAGCAGCCGTGAGAGCGGGGCTGGCAGCGAGCAGTACTTC. Translation: CASSRESGAGSEQYF. The full variable domain, rest sourced from reference TRBV5-1 and TRBJ2-7, is KAGVTQTPRYLIKTRGQQVTLSCSPISGHRSVSWYQQTPGQGLQFLFEYFSETQRNKGNFPGRFSGRQFSNSRSEMNVSTLELGDSALYLCASSRESGAGSEQYFGPGTRLTVT.

V gene TRBV7-2 combines with J gene TRBJ2-3; D remains unclear. This CDR3 spans 16 amino acids. Trimming took 1 base from V and 0 from J, leaving 11 bases between them. Germline V gene data show CDR1 as SGHTA and CDR2 as FQGNSA. CDR3 in DNA: TGTGCCAGCAGCTTAGATGGTCACCCTAGCACAGATACGCAGTATTTT. This codes for CASSLDGHPSTDTQYF.

The chain is built from TRBV9 and TRBJ2-1, with no clear D. Per the germline V gene, CDR1 is SGDLS and CDR2 is YYNGEE. V lost 4 bases and J 4 bases, leaving 6 bases between the germline ends. CDR3 size: 12 residues. CDR3 nucleotides: TGTGCCAGCAGCCCATTGTACAATGAGCAGTTCTTC. It translates to CASSPLYNEQFF.

V and J are TRBV15 and TRBJ1-5; D call uncertain. The ends were cut back, 1 base at V and 3 bases at J, with 7 bases in the middle. CDR1 and CDR2 from the germline V gene are LNHNV and YYDKDF (reference sequence). This CDR3 spans 14 amino acids. This chain's CDR3 is CATSRARPNQPQHF. CDR3 bases: TGTGCCACCAGCAGAGCTAGGCCCAATCAGCCCCAGCATTTT.

V is TRBV5-1 and J is TRBJ2-5, with 10 nucleotides matching TRBD2. The length of the CDR3 is 16 residues. Germline V gene sequence: CDR1 SGHRS, CDR2 YFSETQ. V shed 3 bases, J shed 4 bases, and the junction held 9 bases outside the gene matches. As DNA, the CDR3 is TGCGCCAGCAGCTCGTCCCCGGGACTAGCGCTAGAGACCCAGTACTTC. It is translated as CASSSSPGLALETQYF.

This rearrangement joins TRBV4-1 to TRBJ2-6; 8 bases are a match to TRBD1. The CDR3 length is 21 residues. CDR1 is MGHRA and CDR2 is YSYEKL in the germline V gene. The trim removed 3 bases at V and 2 bases at J, leaving 18 bases unmatched. CDR3 residues: CASSHNPTQGARIPGANVLTF. The CDR3 DNA is TGCGCCAGCAGCCATAACCCAACTCAGGGGGCGCGTATACCTGGGGCCAACGTCCTGACTTTC.

This chain links TRBV7-2 with TRBJ1-1; 7 bases align to TRBD1. CDR3 length equals 15 residues. Germline CDR1 and CDR2: SGHTA and FQGNSA. The junction had 9 bases not matched to a gene; V was cut back by 5 bases and J by 3 bases. The CDR3 DNA follows: TGTGCCAGCAGCCTAAACGACAGGGCACACACTGAAGCTTTCTTT. This translates into CASSLNDRAHTEAFF.

The gene calls are TRBV4-1 and TRBJ1-1; TRBD1 might be the D (5 bases). The V end was cut by 0 bases, the J end by 5 bases, with 16 bases between. Germline V lookup: CDR1 MGHRA, CDR2 YSYEKL. The CDR3 contains 16 residues. The CDR3 reads CASSQDSRAGWTEAFF. DNA for the CDR3: TGCGCCAGCAGCCAAGATAGTCGAGCAGGGTGGACTGAAGCTTTCTTT.

V gene TRBV21-1 combines with J gene TRBJ1-2; whether TRBD1, the table's D call, matches the DNA was not checked. TRBV21-1 is designated a pseudogene. The CDR3 sequence is 12 residues long. CDR3: CAKRQGTDGYTF. The CDR3, as DNA: TGTGCCAAAAGACAGGGAACGGATGGCTACACCTTC.

The chain joins TRBV10-2 to TRBJ1-1; tentative D call: TRBD1 (5 bases). The germline V gene has CDR1 WSHSY and CDR2 SAAADI. This CDR3 region has 13 residues. Trimming took 4 bases from V and 3 from J, leaving 9 bases between them. The CDR3 DNA follows: TGCGCCAGCAGTGTTGACAGAGACACTGAAGCTTTCTTT. Translated, it gives CASSVDRDTEAFF.

The CDR3 loop is CASSPLGGGLAAGEQFF. CDR3 nucleotide sequence: TGTGCCAGCAGTCCTCTCGGGGGGGGACTAGCGGCGGGAGAGCAGTTCTTC. V is TRBV9 and J is TRBJ2-1, with TRBD2 matching 11 bases. Germline V gives CDR1 SGDLS, CDR2 YYNGEE. This CDR3 contains 17 residues. Unmatched junction bases numbered 17, after V lost 5 bases and J lost 10 bases.